This T cell receptor beta chain was recovered during a study of tumor T cells in aggressive B-cell lymphoma. Using immunoSEQ multiplex PCR, the repertoire was profiled, and TCRdb retains in-frame clones only, with some absent. The sample holds some 10,000 clones, roughly 90% seen once. Germline lookup yields CDR1 SQVTM and CDR2 ANQGSEA. The CDR3 consists of 12 residues. V was trimmed by 4 bases and J by 2 bases, leaving 7 bases between them. This clone is a singleton in its sample. The sample consisted of tumor tissue. This TCR came from an adult with diffuse large B cell lymphoma. The chain has TRBV29-1 and TRBJ2-3; TRBD2 might be the D (5 bases). The CDR3 DNA reads TGCAGCGTTGGAGGGTACACAGATACGCAGTATTTT. Translating gives CSVGGYTDTQYF.